Each of the 29 T cell receptor beta chains below was sequenced from the same sample in a study of cytomegalovirus exposure and HLA in healthy donors. Researchers ran the PCR with 60 Vbeta and 13 Jbeta primers. Here immunoSEQ multiplex PCR was the method, and the copy in TCRdb shows in-frame clones only, minus some. The table records 60,000 to 70,000 clones, more than 60% of them present only once. What was sequenced was PBMCs. These receptors were taken from a male donor in good health and CMV-seropositive.

CDR3 region: CASSIGQGFRSPLHF. CDR3 sequence (DNA): TGTGCCAGTAGTATAGGTCAGGGGTTTCGTTCACCCCTCCACTTT. The chain is built from TRBV19 and TRBJ1-6; the D gene is possibly TRBD1 (6 bases). There are 15 residues in the CDR3. V was trimmed by 1 base and J by 9 bases, leaving 13 bases between them. Germline loops: CDR1 LNHDA, CDR2 SQIVND (reference sequence).

This rearrangement joins TRBV11-1 to TRBJ2-3, with D tentatively TRBD2 (6 bases). CDR1 and CDR2 (germline): SGHAT, FQDESV (reference sequence). The CDR3 extends over 16 amino acids. The ends were cut back, 4 bases at V and 5 bases at J, with 19 bases in the middle. The DNA for the CDR3 is TGTGCCAGCAGCTCGTTGGAGGACTACGCGGGAGATACGCAGTATTTT. It encodes CASSSLEDYAGDTQYF. Drawing the rest from reference TRBV11-1 and TRBJ2-3, the complete variable domain is EAEVAQSPRYKITEKSQAVAFWCDPISGHATLYWYRQILGQGPELLVQFQDESVVDDSQLPKDRFSAERLKGVDSTLKIQPAELGDSAMYLCASSSLEDYAGDTQYFGPGTRLTVL.

The chain uses TRBV4-2 and TRBJ1-2; D gene uncertain. Per the germline V gene, CDR1 is LGHNA and CDR2 is YNFKEQ. Trimming took off 3 bases at V and 3 bases at J, with 17 bases between the two ends. CDR3 length: 16 amino acids. CDR3 coding DNA: TGTGCCAGCAGCCATGGTGAGGTTAGGACTGACTATGGCTACACCTTC. Encoded protein: CASSHGEVRTDYGYTF.

The genes are TRBV9 and TRBJ2-3; TRBD2 might be the D (6 bases). Germline CDR1 is SGDLS and CDR2 is YYNGEE. The CDR3 is made up of 15 amino acids. V was trimmed by 4 bases and J by 2 bases, leaving 14 bases between them. CDR3 sequence: CASSKPGGDTDTQYF. The DNA for the CDR3 is TGTGCCAGCAGCAAGCCCGGGGGAGACACAGATACGCAGTATTTT.

The genes are TRBV4-3 and TRBJ1-2; 11 bases are a match to TRBD1. This CDR3 spans 16 amino acids. Germline-derived CDR1 and CDR2 are LGHNA and YSLEER. V lost 0 bases to trimming and J lost 4 bases; unmatched junction nucleotides: 4. The CDR3 bases are TGCGCCAGCAGCCAAGATGGGACAGGGGGAGGCTATGGCTACACCTTC. Translation gives CASSQDGTGGGYGYTF.

The chain joins TRBV7-8 to TRBJ1-4; 7 bases agree with TRBD1. The CDR3 spans 15 residues. V was pared by 5 bases and J by 3 bases, with 6 bases of the junction left unmatched. Germline CDR1 SGHVS, CDR2 FQNEAQ. CDR3 sequence reads: CASSHRGRSNEKLFF. For the CDR3, the DNA is TGTGCCAGCAGCCACAGGGGTCGTTCTAATGAAAAACTGTTTTTT.

The V and J genes are TRBV19 and TRBJ1-2; D is unclear. The CDR3 totals 14 residues. The germline gives CDR1 LNHDA, CDR2 SQIVND (reference sequence). Trimming pared 1 base from V and 4 bases from J, leaving 10 bases between. CDR3 loop: CASSIAAAGYGYTF. CDR3 nucleotide sequence: TGTGCCAGTAGTATAGCTGCGGCGGGCTATGGCTACACCTTC.

V usage is TRBV28 and J usage is TRBJ1-6; maybe TRBD1 (5 bases). Trimming removed 0 bases at V and 6 bases at J, with 12 bases between. Germline V gives CDR1 MDHEN, CDR2 SYDVKM. The CDR3 is 16 residues long. CDR3 bases: TGTGCCAGCAGTTTATGGGGGCAGGGTCTTAATTCACCCCTCCACTTT. Residues: CASSLWGQGLNSPLHF.

This rearrangement joins TRBV4-3 to TRBJ1-3; D call uncertain. The CDR3 loop spans 15 amino acids. V was clipped by 1 base and J by 4 bases, with 11 bases between them. Germline values: CDR1 LGHNA, CDR2 YSLEER. CDR3 residues: CASSQGAEYGNTIYF. The DNA for the CDR3 is TGCGCCAGCAGCCAAGGGGCTGAGTACGGAAACACCATATATTTT.

The gene calls are TRBV4-2 and TRBJ2-3, with 9 positions matching TRBD2. Germline-derived CDR1 and CDR2 are LGHNA and YNFKEQ. The CDR3 extends over 16 amino acids. J lost 2 bases, V lost 0 bases, and 3 bases had no gene match. The CDR3 DNA reads TGTGCCAGCAGCCAAGATTTAGCGGGGGTCACAGATACGCAGTATTTT. This gives the protein CASSQDLAGVTDTQYF.

The rearrangement joins TRBV4-3 to TRBJ2-1; 11 bases are a match to TRBD2. In germline, CDR1 is LGHNA, CDR2 YSLEER. CDR3 length: 17 residues. V was pared by 2 bases and J by 0 bases, with 3 bases of the junction left unmatched. This CDR3 reads CASSQRLAGSSYNEQFF. The CDR3 nucleotides are TGCGCCAGCAGCCAACGACTAGCGGGGAGCTCCTACAATGAGCAGTTCTTC.

This clone was seen a handful of times. The V call is TRBV5-1, the J call TRBJ2-5; tentative D call: TRBD2 (6 bases). Germline CDR1 SGHRS, CDR2 YFSETQ. The CDR3 is made up of 15 amino acids. V lost 0 bases, J lost 4 bases, and 13 bases lay in between. CDR3 in DNA: TGCGCCAGCAGCTTGGGGGACCGGGGAGGAGAGACCCAGTACTTC. Protein product: CASSLGDRGGETQYF.

The V and J genes are TRBV13 and TRBJ2-5; 10 nucleotides line up with TRBD2. The CDR3 is 11 residues long. CDR1 and CDR2 (germline): PRHDT, FYEKMQ (reference sequence). V lost 5 bases to trimming and J lost 12 bases; unmatched junction nucleotides: 3. CDR3 DNA sequence: TGTGCCAGCAGCCTAGCGGGAGCCAAGTACTTC. Its protein is CASSLAGAKYF.

The chain uses TRBV6-4 and TRBJ1-2; TRBD1 aligns across 7 bases. Germline CDR1 MRHNA, CDR2 SNTAGT. V gave up 5 bases and J gave up 7 bases; unmatched junction bases: 7. CDR3 size: 13 residues. The CDR3 here is CASSLEGTAGYTF. The CDR3 DNA reads TGTGCCAGCAGTTTAGAGGGGACAGCTGGCTACACCTTC.

The chain joins TRBV5-1 to TRBJ1-2, with 8 positions matching TRBD1. Germline V gene lookup returns CDR1 SGHRS and CDR2 YFSETQ. The CDR3 contains 14 residues. V shed 4 bases, J shed 3 bases, and the junction held 5 bases outside the gene matches. The CDR3 loop is CASSAGQADYGYTF. In nucleotides, the CDR3 is TGCGCCAGCAGCGCGGGACAGGCTGACTATGGCTACACCTTC.

The chain uses TRBV28 and TRBJ1-2, with D possibly TRBD1 on 5 matching bases. CDR1 is MDHEN, CDR2 SYDVKM, per germline. V was pared by 3 bases and J by 6 bases, with 11 bases between. The CDR3 sequence is 13 residues long. This chain's CDR3 is CASSLVGPNGYTF. The CDR3 DNA sequence: TGTGCCAGCAGTTTGGTGGGGCCCAATGGCTACACCTTC.

The V gene is TRBV29-1, the J gene TRBJ2-7, with D perhaps matching TRBD1 (5 bases). Germline CDR1 is SQVTM and CDR2 is ANQGSEA. The V end was cut by 3 bases, the J end by 3 bases, with 12 bases between. The CDR3 is 13 residues long. CDR3 bases: TGCAGCGTTGAGCAGGGATCAGGCTACGAGCAGTACTTC. The encoded protein is CSVEQGSGYEQYF.

The J gene is TRBJ1-5, the V gene TRBV5-8; 10 nucleotides line up with TRBD1. CDR3 size: 18 residues. CDR1 is SGHTS and CDR2 is YDEGEE in the germline V gene. The J segment lost 1 base and the V segment lost 4 bases, leaving 11 bases of the junction unmatched. The DNA of the CDR3 is TGTGCCAGCAGCATAAGACAGGGGGCTGAACCGAGCAATCAGCCCCAGCATTTT. Its protein product is CASSIRQGAEPSNQPQHF.

The V and J genes are TRBV9 and TRBJ2-2; no clear D gene. There are 16 residues in the CDR3. V was trimmed by 3 bases and J by 0 bases, leaving 12 bases between them. Germline V gives CDR1 SGDLS, CDR2 YYNGEE. The CDR3 region has the DNA TGTGCCAGCAGCGCCACCCTTAGAGCGAACACCGGGGAGCTGTTTTTT. Translation gives CASSATLRANTGELFF.

This clone was seen once. The chain is built from TRBV30 and TRBJ2-3; maybe TRBD1 (6 bases). The germline CDR1 and CDR2 sequences are GTSNPN and SVGIG (reference sequence). CDR3 length equals 16 residues. V was pared by 5 bases and J by 4 bases, with 22 bases between. CDR3 DNA: TGTGCCTGGTCCGTGGGGGCGGGTCCCGCTGCAGATACGCAGTATTTT. Encoded protein: CAWSVGAGPAADTQYF. Full variable domain (missing parts from reference TRBV30 and TRBJ2-3): SQTIHQWPATLVQPVGSPLSLECTVEGTSNPNLYWYRQAAGRGLQLLFYSVGIGQISSEVPQNLSASRPQDRQFILSSKKLLLSDSGFYLCAWSVGAGPAADTQYFGPGTRLTVL.

V gene TRBV2 combines with J gene TRBJ2-7; D might be TRBD1 (6 bases). From germline, CDR1 is SNHLY and CDR2 FYNNEI. The V end lost 0 bases, the J end lost 2 bases, and 17 bases lay between the germline ends. CDR3 length: 17 residues. CDR3 region: CASSEALGRDTTYEQYF. In DNA form, the CDR3 reads TGTGCCAGCAGTGAAGCGCTTGGCCGGGACACGACCTACGAGCAGTACTTC.

The rearrangement joins TRBV28 to TRBJ2-2; 10 bases match TRBD2. Germline assignment: CDR1 MDHEN and CDR2 SYDVKM. The CDR3 spans 18 residues. V lost 0 bases, J lost 4 bases, and 8 bases stayed unmatched. CDR3 sequence reads: CASSLWLAGVGSTGELFF. CDR3 bases: TGTGCCAGCAGTTTATGGCTAGCGGGAGTAGGAAGCACCGGGGAGCTGTTTTTT. The entire variable domain, with the rest obtained from reference TRBV28 and TRBJ2-2, is as follows: DVKVTQSSRYLVKRTGEKVFLECVQDMDHENMFWYRQDPGLGLRLIYFSYDVKMKEKGDIPEGYSVSREKKERFSLILESASTNQTSMYLCASSLWLAGVGSTGELFFGEGSRLTVL.

The CDR3 DNA follows: TGTGCCAGCAGCCCCCGACTAGCGGGGGATGTGGAGACCCAGTACTTC. Protein: CASSPRLAGDVETQYF. The gene calls are TRBV5-4 and TRBJ2-5; 12 bases map to TRBD2. The CDR3 sequence is 16 residues long. Germline CDR1 reads SGHNT; CDR2 reads YYREEE (reference sequence). V dropped 4 bases and J dropped 5; count of bases not matched to a gene: 9.

V is TRBV4-2 and J is TRBJ2-5; D is perhaps TRBD2 (6 bases). The CDR3 has 14 residues. Germline CDR1 and CDR2: LGHNA and YNFKEQ. V was clipped by 5 bases and J by 5 bases, with 15 bases between them. The CDR3 reads CASSIRDFGETQYF. For the CDR3, the DNA is TGTGCCAGCAGCATCCGGGACTTTGGGGAGACCCAGTACTTC.

The chain is built from TRBV20-1 and TRBJ1-2, with D possibly matching TRBD1 (6 bases). Germline assignment: CDR1 DFQATT and CDR2 SNEGSKA (reference sequence). Trimming cost V 6 bases and J 7 bases, with 12 bases left between them. This CDR3 has 11 residues. CDR3 amino acids: CSARVGGGYTF. The CDR3 region has the DNA TGCAGTGCCAGGGTAGGGGGTGGCTACACCTTC.

The V call is TRBV5-4, the J call TRBJ2-3, with 7 bases aligning to TRBD1. Germline CDR1 and CDR2: SGHNT and YYREEE (reference sequence). The CDR3 covers 15 residues. With V trimmed by 0 bases and J by 3 bases, 4 bases remained unmatched. CDR3 sequence reads: CASSLGQGRTDTQYF. As DNA, the CDR3 is TGTGCCAGCAGCTTGGGACAGGGTAGGACAGATACGCAGTATTTT. The complete variable domain, with remaining parts taken from reference TRBV5-4 and TRBJ2-3, reads ETGVTQSPTHLIKTRGQQVTLRCSSQSGHNTVSWYQQALGQGPQFIFQYYREEENGRGNFPPRFSGLQFPNYSSELNVNALELDDSALYLCASSLGQGRTDTQYFGPGTRLTVL.

The chain recombines TRBV5-4 with TRBJ2-5; 8 bases match TRBD1. Germline lookup yields CDR1 SGHNT and CDR2 YYREEE (reference sequence). Trimming at V came to 5 bases and at J to 2 bases, leaving 23 bases not matched to a gene. CDR3 length: 20 amino acids. The CDR3 DNA is TGTGCCAGCAGGCCCAAGTCGAGGCACTCAGCCGGGACAGGACAAGAGACCCAGTACTTC. This encodes CASRPKSRHSAGTGQETQYF.

J is TRBJ2-3 and V is TRBV9; 10 bases agree with TRBD2. Germline assignment: CDR1 SGDLS and CDR2 YYNGEE. V shed 4 bases, J shed 5 bases, and the junction held 10 bases outside the gene matches. CDR3 size: 16 residues. DNA for the CDR3: TGTGCCAGCAGCCCAACTAGCGGGGCATATGGAGATACGCAGTATTTT. Translating gives CASSPTSGAYGDTQYF.

The rearrangement uses TRBV11-2 and TRBJ1-1; possible D gene TRBD1, 5 bases. Germline V lookup: CDR1 SGHAT, CDR2 FQNNGV. V was shortened by 1 base and J by 7 bases, with 10 bases between the two germline ends. This CDR3 contains 13 residues. CDR3 sequence reads: CASSLVTGFEAFF. The CDR3, as DNA: TGTGCCAGCAGCTTAGTTACAGGCTTTGAAGCTTTCTTT.